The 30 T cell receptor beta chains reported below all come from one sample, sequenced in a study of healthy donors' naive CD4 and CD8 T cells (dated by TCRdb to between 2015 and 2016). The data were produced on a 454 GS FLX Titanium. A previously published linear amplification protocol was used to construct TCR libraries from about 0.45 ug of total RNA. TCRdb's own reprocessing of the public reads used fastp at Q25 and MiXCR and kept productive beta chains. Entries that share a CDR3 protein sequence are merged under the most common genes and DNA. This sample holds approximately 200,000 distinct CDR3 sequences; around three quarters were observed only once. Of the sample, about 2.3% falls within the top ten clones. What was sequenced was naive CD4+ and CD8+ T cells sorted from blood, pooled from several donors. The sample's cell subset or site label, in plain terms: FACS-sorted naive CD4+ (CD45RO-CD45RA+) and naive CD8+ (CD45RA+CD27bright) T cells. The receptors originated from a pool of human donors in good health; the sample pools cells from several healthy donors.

Here the CDR3 reads CAISEVREGRYEQYF. CDR3 nucleotide sequence: TGTGCCATCAGTGAGGTGCGGGAGGGCCGCTACGAGCAGTACTTC. The genes are TRBV10-3 and TRBJ2-7; 9 bases align to TRBD2. V dropped 2 bases and J dropped 3; count of bases not matched to a gene: 5. Germline assignment: CDR1 ENHRY and CDR2 SYGVKD. The CDR3 runs 15 residues.

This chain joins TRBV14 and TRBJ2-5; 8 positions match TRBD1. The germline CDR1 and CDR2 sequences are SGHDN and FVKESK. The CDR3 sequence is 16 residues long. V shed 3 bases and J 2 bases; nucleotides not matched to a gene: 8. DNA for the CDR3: TGTGCCAGCAGCCAGTGGTTGCGGGACAGGCAAGAGACCCAGTACTTC. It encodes CASSQWLRDRQETQYF.

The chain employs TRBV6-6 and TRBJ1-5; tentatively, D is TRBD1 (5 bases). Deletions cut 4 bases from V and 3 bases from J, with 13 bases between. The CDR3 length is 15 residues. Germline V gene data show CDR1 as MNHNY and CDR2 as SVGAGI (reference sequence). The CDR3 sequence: CASSLGIGANQPQHF. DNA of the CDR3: TGTGCCAGCAGTTTAGGGATAGGGGCCAATCAGCCCCAGCATTTT.

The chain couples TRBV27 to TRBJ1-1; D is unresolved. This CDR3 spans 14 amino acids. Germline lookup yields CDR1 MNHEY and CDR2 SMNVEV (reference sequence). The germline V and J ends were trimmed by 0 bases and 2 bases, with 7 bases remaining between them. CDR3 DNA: TGTGCCAGCAGTTTATCCACATTAAACACTGAAGCTTTCTTT. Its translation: CASSLSTLNTEAFF.

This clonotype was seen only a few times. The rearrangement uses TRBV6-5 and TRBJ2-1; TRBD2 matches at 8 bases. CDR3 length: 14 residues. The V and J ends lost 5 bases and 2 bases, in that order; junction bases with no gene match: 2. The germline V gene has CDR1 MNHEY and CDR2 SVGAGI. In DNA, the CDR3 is TGTGCCAGCAGTACTAGCGGTGCCTACAATGAGCAGTTCTTC. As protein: CASSTSGAYNEQFF.

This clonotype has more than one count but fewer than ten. The CDR3 spells CASSPYSSYYEQYF. The CDR3 coding sequence is TGCGCCAGCAGCCCCTACAGTTCCTATTACGAGCAGTACTTC. This chain links TRBV5-1 with TRBJ2-7; no clear D gene. The germline V gene has CDR1 SGHRS and CDR2 YFSETQ. This CDR3 has 14 amino acids. Trimming cost V 4 bases and J 4 bases, with 15 bases left between them.

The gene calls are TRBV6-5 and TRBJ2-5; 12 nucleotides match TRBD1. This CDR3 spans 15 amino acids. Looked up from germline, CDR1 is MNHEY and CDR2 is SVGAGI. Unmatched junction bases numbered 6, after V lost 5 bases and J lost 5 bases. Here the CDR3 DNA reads TGTGCCAGCAGTCTCCGGGACAGGGGGCCTGAGACCCAGTACTTC. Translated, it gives CASSLRDRGPETQYF.

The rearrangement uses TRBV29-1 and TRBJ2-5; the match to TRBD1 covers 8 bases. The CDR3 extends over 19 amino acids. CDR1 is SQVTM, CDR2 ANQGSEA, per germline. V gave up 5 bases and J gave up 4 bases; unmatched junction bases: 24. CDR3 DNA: TGCAGCGTTAGGGCGAGGGGAGCCAGACGACAGGGGAGAGGAGAGACCCAGTACTTC. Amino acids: CSVRARGARRQGRGETQYF.

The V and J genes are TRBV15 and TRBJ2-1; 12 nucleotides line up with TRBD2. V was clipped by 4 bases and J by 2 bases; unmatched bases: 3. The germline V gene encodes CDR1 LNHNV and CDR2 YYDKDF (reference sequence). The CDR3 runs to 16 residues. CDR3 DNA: TGTGCCACCAGCATAGGACTAGCGGGAACCTACAATGAGCAGTTCTTC. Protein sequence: CATSIGLAGTYNEQFF.

CDR3 coding DNA: TGCAGCGTTGAGCGGGTCACCCAAGAGACCCAGTACTTC. Its translation is CSVERVTQETQYF. The chain carries TRBV29-1 and TRBJ2-5, with D possibly matching TRBD2 (5 bases). The CDR3 runs 13 residues. Germline V gives CDR1 SQVTM, CDR2 ANQGSEA. V dropped 3 bases and J dropped 1 base, with 9 bases sitting between them.

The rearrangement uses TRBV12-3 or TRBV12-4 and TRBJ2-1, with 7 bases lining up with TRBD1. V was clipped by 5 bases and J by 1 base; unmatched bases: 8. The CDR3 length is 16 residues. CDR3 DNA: TGTGCCAGCAGTGCTACGACAGGGTCATCCTACAATGAGCAGTTCTTC. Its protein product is CASSATTGSSYNEQFF.

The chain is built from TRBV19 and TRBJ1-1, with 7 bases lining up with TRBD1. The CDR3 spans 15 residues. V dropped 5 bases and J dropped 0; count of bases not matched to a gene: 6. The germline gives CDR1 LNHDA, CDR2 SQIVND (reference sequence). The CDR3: CASSARDSLNTEAFF. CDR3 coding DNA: TGTGCCAGTAGTGCCCGGGACAGCCTGAACACTGAAGCTTTCTTT. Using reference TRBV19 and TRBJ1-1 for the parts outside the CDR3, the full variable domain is DGGITQSPKYLFRKEGQNVTLSCEQNLNHDAMYWYRQDPGQGLRLIYYSQIVNDFQKGDIAEGYSVSREKKESFPLTVTSAQKNPTAFYLCASSARDSLNTEAFFGQGTRLTVV.

The CDR3 sequence is CASSLQYAGLLREQYF. The CDR3, as DNA: TGTGCCAGTAGTCTCCAATACGCGGGGCTCCTGAGGGAGCAGTACTTC. The V gene is TRBV19, the J gene TRBJ2-7, with D tentatively TRBD2 (6 bases). CDR3 length equals 16 residues. V lost 5 bases to trimming and J lost 7 bases, with 24 bases between them. Per germline, CDR1 LNHDA and CDR2 SQIVND (reference sequence).

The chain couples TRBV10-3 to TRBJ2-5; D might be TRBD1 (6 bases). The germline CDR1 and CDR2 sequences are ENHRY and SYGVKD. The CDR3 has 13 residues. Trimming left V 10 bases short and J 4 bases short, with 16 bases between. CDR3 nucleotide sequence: TGTGCCAGCACGGGACACCTGGGAGAGACCCAGTACTTC. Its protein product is CASTGHLGETQYF.

The CDR3 bases are TGTGCCAGCAGTTTCGGGTACATGGGGGGCAATGAGCAGTTCTTC. Residues: CASSFGYMGGNEQFF. This chain links TRBV28 with TRBJ2-1; TRBD2 is a possible D gene (6 bases). The CDR3 covers 15 residues. Germline CDR1 is MDHEN and CDR2 is SYDVKM. V dropped 3 bases and J dropped 6 bases, with 15 bases sitting between them. The full variable domain, its missing parts supplied by reference TRBV28 and TRBJ2-1, is DVKVTQSSRYLVKRTGEKVFLECVQDMDHENMFWYRQDPGLGLRLIYFSYDVKMKEKGDIPEGYSVSREKKERFSLILESASTNQTSMYLCASSFGYMGGNEQFFGPGTRLTVL.

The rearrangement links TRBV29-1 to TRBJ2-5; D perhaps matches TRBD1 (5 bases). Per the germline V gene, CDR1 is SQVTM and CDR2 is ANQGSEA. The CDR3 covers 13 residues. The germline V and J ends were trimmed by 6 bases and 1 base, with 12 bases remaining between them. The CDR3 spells CSVGNQGQETQYF. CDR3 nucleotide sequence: TGCAGCGTCGGAAATCAGGGCCAAGAGACCCAGTACTTC.

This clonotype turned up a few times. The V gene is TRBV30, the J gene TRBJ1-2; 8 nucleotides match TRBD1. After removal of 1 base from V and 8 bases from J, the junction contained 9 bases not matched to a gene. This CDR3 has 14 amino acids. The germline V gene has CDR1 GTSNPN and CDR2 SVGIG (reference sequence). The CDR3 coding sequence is TGTGCCTGGAGTGGGACAGGGAAGGGATCCGGCTACACCTTC. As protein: CAWSGTGKGSGYTF.

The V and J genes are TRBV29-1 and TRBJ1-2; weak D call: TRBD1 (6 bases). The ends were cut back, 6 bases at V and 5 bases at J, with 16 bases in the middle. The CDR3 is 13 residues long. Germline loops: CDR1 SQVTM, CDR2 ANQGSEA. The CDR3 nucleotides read TGCAGCGTCGAGGGGGGCGCCGAGTATGGCTACACCTTC. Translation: CSVEGGAEYGYTF.

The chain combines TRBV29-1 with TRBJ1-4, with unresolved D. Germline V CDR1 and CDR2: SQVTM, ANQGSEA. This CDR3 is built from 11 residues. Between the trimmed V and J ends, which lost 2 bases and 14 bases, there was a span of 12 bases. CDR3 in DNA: TGCAGCGTTGAATTGGGCCGGCAGCTGTTTTTT. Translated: CSVELGRQLFF.

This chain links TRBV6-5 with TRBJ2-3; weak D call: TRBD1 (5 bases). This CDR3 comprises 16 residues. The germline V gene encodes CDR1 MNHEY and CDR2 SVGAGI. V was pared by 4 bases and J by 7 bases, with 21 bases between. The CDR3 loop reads CASSSRWIARANTQYF. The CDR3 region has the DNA TGTGCCAGCAGTTCCCGTTGGATCGCCAGGGCAAATACGCAGTATTTT.

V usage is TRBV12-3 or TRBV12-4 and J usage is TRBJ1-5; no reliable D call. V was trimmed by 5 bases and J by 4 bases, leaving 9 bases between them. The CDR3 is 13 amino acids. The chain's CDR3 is CASSQESNQPQHF. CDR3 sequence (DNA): TGTGCCAGCAGTCAGGAATCGAATCAGCCCCAGCATTTT.

CDR3 DNA sequence: TGCAGCGTTGTGCTTGAGAGTACCTACGAGCAGTACGTC. Residues: CSVVLESTYEQYV. V is TRBV29-1 and J is TRBJ2-7; unclear D gene. CDR1 is SQVTM and CDR2 is ANQGSEA in the germline V gene. Trimming shortened V by 4 bases and J by 2 bases, and 12 bases separated the two germline ends. This CDR3 region has 13 residues.

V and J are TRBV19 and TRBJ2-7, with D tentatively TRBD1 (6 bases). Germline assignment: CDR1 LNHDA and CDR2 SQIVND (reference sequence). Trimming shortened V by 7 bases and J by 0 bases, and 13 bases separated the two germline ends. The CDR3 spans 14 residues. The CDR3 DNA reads TGTGCCAGTAACCAACAGGGCAGCTCCTACGAGCAGTACTTC. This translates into CASNQQGSSYEQYF.

The CDR3 region is CASSGDTLYGEQFF. CDR3 DNA sequence: TGTGCCAGCAGTGGGGACACCCTCTACGGTGAGCAGTTCTTC. V gene TRBV6-1 combines with J gene TRBJ2-1, with D perhaps matching TRBD1 (6 bases). The V and J ends lost 4 bases and 9 bases respectively, with 16 bases between them. The CDR3 loop spans 14 amino acids. Germline V gene sequence: CDR1 MNHNS, CDR2 SASEGT.

CDR3 amino acids: CASSYPDRANEQYF. The CDR3, as DNA: TGTGCCAGCAGTTACCCCGACAGGGCAAACGAGCAGTACTTC. The V call is TRBV6-6, the J call TRBJ2-7, with 7 nucleotides matching TRBD1. Germline V gives CDR1 MNHNY, CDR2 SVGAGI (reference sequence). Losses at the gene ends were 2 bases for V and 5 bases for J; bases not matched to a gene: 6. The CDR3 has 14 amino acids.

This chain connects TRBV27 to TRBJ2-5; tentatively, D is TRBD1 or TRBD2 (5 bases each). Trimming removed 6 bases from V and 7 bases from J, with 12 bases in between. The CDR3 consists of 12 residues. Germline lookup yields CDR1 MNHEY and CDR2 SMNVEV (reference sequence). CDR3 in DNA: TGTGCCAGCAGCCCACTAGGGGCGACCCAGTACTTC. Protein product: CASSPLGATQYF.

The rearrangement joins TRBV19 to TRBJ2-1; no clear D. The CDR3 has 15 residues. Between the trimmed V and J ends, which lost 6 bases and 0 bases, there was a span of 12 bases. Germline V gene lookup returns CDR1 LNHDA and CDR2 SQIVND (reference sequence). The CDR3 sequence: CASSPVPSSYNEQFF. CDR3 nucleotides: TGTGCCAGTAGCCCCGTACCGAGCTCCTACAATGAGCAGTTCTTC.

DNA for the CDR3: TGTGCCAGTAGTTGGGGCAGAGATAGCAATCAGCCCCAGCATTTT. Its protein product is CASSWGRDSNQPQHF. The chain has TRBV19 and TRBJ1-5; possibly TRBD1 for D (5 bases). The germline gives CDR1 LNHDA, CDR2 SQIVND (reference sequence). The length of the CDR3 is 15 residues. Trimming left V 5 bases short and J 0 bases short, with 11 bases between.

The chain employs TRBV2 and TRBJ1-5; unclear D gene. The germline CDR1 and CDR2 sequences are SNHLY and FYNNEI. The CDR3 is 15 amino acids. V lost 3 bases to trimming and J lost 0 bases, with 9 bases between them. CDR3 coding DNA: TGTGCCAGCAGTGAGCGGCGTAATAGCAATCAGCCCCAGCATTTT. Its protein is CASSERRNSNQPQHF.

DNA for the CDR3: TGTGCCAGCAGCTTGGGAGGGGCGAATTACAATGAGCAGTTCTTC. It translates to CASSLGGANYNEQFF. This sequence joins TRBV5-4 and TRBJ2-1; D tentatively reads TRBD1 or TRBD2 (5 bases each). Germline V gives CDR1 SGHNT, CDR2 YYREEE (reference sequence). CDR3 size: 15 residues. Trimming stripped 0 bases from V and 4 bases from J, with 11 bases between.